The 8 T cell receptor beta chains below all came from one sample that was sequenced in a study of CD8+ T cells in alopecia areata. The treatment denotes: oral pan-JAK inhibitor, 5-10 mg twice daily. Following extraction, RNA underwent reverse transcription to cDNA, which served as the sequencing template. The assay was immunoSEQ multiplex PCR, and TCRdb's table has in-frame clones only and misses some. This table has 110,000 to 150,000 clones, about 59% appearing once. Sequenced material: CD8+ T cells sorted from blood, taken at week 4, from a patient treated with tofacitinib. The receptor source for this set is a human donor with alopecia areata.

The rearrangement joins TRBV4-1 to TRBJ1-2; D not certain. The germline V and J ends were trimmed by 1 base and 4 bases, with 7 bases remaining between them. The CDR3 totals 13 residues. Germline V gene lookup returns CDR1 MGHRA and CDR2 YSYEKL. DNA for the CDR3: TGCGCCAGCAGCCAAGGTTTACCCTATGGCTACACCTTC. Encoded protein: CASSQGLPYGYTF.

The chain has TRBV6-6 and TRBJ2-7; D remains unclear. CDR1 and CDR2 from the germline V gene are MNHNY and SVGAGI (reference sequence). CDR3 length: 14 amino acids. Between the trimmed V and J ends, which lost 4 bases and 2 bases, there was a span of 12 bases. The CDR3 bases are TGTGCCAGCAGTTTATGGGCCAGCGCCTACGAGCAGTACTTC. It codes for CASSLWASAYEQYF.

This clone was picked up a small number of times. CDR3 sequence: CASSSGGASQPQHF. In nucleotides, the CDR3 is TGTGCCAGCAGTAGCGGGGGCGCCAGTCAGCCCCAGCATTTT. The genes are TRBV27 and TRBJ1-5; TRBD1 is a possible D gene (6 bases). CDR1 and CDR2 (germline): MNHEY, SMNVEV (reference sequence). CDR3 length: 14 amino acids. V lost 5 bases and J 6 bases, leaving 14 bases between the germline ends.

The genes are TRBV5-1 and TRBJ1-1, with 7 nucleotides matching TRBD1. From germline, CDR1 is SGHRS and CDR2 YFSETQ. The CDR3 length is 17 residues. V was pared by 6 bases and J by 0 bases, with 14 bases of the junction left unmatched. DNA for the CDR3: TGCGCCAGCACCGAAGGGGGCCGGCCGCCCATGAACACTGAAGCTTTCTTT. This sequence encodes CASTEGGRPPMNTEAFF.

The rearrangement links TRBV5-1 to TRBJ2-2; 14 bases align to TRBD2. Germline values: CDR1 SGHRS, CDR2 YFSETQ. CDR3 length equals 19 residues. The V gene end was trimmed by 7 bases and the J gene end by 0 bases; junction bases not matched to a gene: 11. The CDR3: CASQPHLTSGGANTGELFF. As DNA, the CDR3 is TGCGCCAGCCAGCCCCACCTGACTAGCGGGGGGGCGAACACCGGGGAGCTGTTTTTT.

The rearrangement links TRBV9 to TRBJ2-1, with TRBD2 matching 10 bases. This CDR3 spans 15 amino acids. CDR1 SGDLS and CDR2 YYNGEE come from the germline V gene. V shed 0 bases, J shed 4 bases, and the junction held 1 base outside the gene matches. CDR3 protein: CASSVGTSGYNEQFF. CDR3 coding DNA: TGTGCCAGCAGCGTAGGGACTAGCGGATACAATGAGCAGTTCTTC.

DNA of the CDR3: TGCGCCAGCAGTACAGGGGCAGAAGCTTTCTTT. Translation gives CASSTGAEAFF. V is TRBV5-1 and J is TRBJ1-1, with TRBD1 matching over 7 bases. Germline CDR1 reads SGHRS; CDR2 reads YFSETQ. The CDR3 consists of 11 residues. Trimming removed 5 bases from V and 8 bases from J; junction bases left unmatched: 3.

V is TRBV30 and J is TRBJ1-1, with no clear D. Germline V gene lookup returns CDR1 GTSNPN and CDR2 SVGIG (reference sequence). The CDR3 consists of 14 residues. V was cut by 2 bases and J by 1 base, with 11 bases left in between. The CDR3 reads CAWSLDTRNTEAFF. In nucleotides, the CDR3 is TGTGCCTGGAGTCTTGACACGAGGAACACTGAAGCTTTCTTT.